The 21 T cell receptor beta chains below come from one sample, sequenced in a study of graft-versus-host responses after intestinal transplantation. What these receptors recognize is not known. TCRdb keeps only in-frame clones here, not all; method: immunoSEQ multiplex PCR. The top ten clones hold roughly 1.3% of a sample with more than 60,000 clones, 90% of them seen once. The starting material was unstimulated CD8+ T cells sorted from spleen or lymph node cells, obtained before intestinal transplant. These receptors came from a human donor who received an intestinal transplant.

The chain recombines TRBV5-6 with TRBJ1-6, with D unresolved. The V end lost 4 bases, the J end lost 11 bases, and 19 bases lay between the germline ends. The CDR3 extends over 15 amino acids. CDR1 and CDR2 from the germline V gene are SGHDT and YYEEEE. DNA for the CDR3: TGTGCCAGCAGCATCGGTTGGATGCCGGCGGCACCCCTCCACTTT. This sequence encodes CASSIGWMPAAPLHF.

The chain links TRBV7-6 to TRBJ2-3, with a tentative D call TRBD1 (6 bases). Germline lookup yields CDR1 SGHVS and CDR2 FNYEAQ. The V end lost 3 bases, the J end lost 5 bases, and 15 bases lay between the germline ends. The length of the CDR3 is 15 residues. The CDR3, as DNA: TGTGCCAGCAGCTTTAGCTGGGGGCAGGGAGATACGCAGTATTTT. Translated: CASSFSWGQGDTQYF.

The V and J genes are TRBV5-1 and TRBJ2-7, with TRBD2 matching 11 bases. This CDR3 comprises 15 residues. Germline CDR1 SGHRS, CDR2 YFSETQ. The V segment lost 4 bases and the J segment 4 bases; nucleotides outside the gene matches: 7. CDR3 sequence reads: CASSLTSGVVYEQYF. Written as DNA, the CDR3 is TGCGCCAGCAGCCTGACTAGCGGGGTGGTGTACGAGCAGTACTTC.

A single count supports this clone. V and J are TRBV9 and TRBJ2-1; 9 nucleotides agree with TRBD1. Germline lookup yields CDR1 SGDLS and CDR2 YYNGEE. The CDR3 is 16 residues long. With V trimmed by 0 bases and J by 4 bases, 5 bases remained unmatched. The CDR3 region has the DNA TGTGCCAGCAGCGTAGTACAGGGGGCCTTATACAATGAGCAGTTCTTC. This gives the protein CASSVVQGALYNEQFF.

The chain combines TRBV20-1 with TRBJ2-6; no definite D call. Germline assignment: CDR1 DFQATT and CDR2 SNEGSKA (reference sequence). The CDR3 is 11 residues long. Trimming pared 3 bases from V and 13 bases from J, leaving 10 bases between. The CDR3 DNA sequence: TGCAGTGCTAGCCCCCTCGGGGTCCTGACTTTC. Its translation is CSASPLGVLTF.

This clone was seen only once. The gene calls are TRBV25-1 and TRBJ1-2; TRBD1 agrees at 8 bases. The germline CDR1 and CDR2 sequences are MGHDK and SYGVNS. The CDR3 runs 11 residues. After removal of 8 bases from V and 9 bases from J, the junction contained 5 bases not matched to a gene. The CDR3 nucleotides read TGTGCCAGCGCTCAGGGGGCCAGCTACACCTTC. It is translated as CASAQGASYTF.

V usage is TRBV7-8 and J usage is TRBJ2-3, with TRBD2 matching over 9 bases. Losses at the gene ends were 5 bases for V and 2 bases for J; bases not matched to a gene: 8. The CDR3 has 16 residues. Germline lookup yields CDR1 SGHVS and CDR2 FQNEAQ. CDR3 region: CASSPRLAGTTDTQYF. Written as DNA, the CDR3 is TGTGCCAGCAGCCCGAGGCTAGCGGGGACCACAGATACGCAGTATTTT.

The CDR3 nucleotides are TGTGCCAGCAGCTTAGTGGGACTAGCGGAAGAGACCCAGTACTTC. It encodes CASSLVGLAEETQYF. The chain joins TRBV13 to TRBJ2-5; 11 bases match TRBD2. V was clipped by 1 base and J by 3 bases; unmatched bases: 1. Germline V gene data show CDR1 as PRHDT and CDR2 as FYEKMQ (reference sequence). The CDR3 runs to 15 residues.

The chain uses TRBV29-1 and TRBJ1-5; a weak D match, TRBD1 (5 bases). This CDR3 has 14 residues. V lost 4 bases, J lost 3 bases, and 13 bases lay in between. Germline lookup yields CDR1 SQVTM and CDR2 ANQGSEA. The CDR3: CSVALDSLNQPQHF. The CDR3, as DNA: TGCAGCGTTGCCCTTGACAGTCTCAATCAGCCCCAGCATTTT.

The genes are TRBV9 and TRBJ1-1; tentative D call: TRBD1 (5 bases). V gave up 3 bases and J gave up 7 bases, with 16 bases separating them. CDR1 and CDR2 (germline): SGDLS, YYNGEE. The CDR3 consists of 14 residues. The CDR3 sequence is CASSAGLAGVEAFF. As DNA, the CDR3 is TGTGCCAGCAGCGCCGGACTCGCGGGGGTTGAAGCTTTCTTT.

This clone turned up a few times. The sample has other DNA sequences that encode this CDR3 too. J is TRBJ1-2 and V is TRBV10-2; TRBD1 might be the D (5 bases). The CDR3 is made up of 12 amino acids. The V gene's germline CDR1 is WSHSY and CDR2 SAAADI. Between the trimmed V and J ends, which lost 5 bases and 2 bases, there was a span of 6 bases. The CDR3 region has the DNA TGCGCCAGCAGTCCAGGGAACTATGGCTACACCTTC. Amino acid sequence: CASSPGNYGYTF.

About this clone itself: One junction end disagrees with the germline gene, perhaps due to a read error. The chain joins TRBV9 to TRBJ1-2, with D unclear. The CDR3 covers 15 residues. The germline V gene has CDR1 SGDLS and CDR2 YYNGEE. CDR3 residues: CASSVGSAINYGHTF. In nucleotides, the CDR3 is TGTGCCAGCAGCGTAGGGTCGGCGATCAACTATGGCCACACCTTC. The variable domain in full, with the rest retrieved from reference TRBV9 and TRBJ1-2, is DSGVTQTPKHLITATGQRVTLRCSPRSGDLSVYWYQQSLDQGLQFLIQYYNGEERAKGNILERFSAQQFPDLHSELNLSSLELGDSALYFCASSVGSAINYGHTFGSGTRLTVV.

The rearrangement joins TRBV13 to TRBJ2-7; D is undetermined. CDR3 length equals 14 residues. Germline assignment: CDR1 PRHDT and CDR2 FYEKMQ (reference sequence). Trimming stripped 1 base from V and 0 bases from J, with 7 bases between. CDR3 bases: TGTGCCAGCAGCTTAGTGGAGAACTCCTACGAGCAGTACTTC. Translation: CASSLVENSYEQYF.

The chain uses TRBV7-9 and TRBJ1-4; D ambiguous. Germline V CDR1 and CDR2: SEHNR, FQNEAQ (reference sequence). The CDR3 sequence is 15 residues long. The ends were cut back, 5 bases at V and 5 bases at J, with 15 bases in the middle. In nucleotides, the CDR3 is TGTGCCAGCAGCCCCCTGCGGGCCGACAATGAAAAACTGTTTTTT. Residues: CASSPLRADNEKLFF. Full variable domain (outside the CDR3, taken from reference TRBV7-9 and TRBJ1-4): DTGVSQNPRHKITKRGQNVTFRCDPISEHNRLYWYRQTLGQGPEFLTYFQNEAQLEKSRLLSDRFSAERPKGSFSTLEIQRTEQGDSAMYLCASSPLRADNEKLFFGSGTQLSVL.

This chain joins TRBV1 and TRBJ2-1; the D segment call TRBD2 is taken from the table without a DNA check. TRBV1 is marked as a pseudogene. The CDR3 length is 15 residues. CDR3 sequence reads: CTSSRGEPGGNEQFF. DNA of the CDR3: TGCACCAGCAGCCGGGGGGAGCCGGGGGGCAATGAGCAGTTCTTC.

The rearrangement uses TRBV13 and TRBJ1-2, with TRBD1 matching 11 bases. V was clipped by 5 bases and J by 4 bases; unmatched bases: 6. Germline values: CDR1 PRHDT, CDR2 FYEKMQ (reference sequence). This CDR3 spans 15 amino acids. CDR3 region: CASSTGQGAGYGYTF. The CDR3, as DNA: TGTGCCAGCAGCACCGGACAGGGGGCCGGCTATGGCTACACCTTC.

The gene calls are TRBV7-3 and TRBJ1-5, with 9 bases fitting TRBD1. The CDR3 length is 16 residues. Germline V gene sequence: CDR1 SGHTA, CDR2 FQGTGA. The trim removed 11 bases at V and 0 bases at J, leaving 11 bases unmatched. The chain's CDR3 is CALPPGQGYSNQPQHF. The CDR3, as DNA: TGTGCCCTACCCCCGGGACAGGGATATAGCAATCAGCCCCAGCATTTT.

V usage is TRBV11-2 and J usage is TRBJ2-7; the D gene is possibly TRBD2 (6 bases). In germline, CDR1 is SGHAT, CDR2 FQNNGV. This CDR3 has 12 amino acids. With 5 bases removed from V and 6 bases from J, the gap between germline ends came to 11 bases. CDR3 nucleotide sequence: TGTGCCAGCAGCGGGGGGTTTTTCGAGCAGTACTTC. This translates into CASSGGFFEQYF.

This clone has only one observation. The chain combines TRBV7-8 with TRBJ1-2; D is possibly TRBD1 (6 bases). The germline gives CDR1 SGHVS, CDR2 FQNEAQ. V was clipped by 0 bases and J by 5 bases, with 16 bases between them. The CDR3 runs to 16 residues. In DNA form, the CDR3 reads TGTGCCAGCAGCTTAGCAGTAGGGGACAAGGGATATGGCTACACCTTC. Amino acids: CASSLAVGDKGYGYTF.

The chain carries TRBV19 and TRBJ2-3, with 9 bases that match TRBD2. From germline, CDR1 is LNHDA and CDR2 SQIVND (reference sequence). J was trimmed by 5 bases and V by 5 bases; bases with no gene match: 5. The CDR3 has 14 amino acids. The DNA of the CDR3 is TGTGCCAGTAGTCCAGCGGGGGGCGGAGATACGCAGTATTTT. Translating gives CASSPAGGGDTQYF.

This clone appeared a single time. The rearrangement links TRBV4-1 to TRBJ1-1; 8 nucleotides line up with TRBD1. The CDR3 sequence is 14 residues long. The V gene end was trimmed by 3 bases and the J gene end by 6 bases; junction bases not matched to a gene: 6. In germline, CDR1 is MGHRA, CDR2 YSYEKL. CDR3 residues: CASSHPTGGAEAFF. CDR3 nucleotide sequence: TGCGCCAGCAGCCACCCTACAGGGGGAGCTGAAGCTTTCTTT.